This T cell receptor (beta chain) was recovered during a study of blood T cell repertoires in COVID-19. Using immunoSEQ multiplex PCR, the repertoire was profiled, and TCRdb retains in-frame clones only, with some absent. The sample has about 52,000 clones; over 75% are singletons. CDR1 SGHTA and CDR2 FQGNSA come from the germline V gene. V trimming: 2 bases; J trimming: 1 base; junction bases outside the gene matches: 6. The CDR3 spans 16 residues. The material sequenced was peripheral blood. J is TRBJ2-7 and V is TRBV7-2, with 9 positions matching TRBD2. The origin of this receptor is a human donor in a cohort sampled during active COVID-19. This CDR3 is CASSLLAGPSSYEQYF. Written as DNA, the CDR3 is TGTGCCAGCAGCTTACTAGCGGGACCCTCATCCTACGAGCAGTACTTC.